The 6 T cell receptor beta chains below come from one sample, sequenced in a study of T cell repertoires in cytomegalovirus infection. MiXCR, applied by TCRdb to the reads, yields one record per CDR3 protein. The sample carries roughly 760,000 distinct CDR3 sequences, roughly a third recorded once. Sequenced input: PBMCs. The receptors shown here come from a human donor in good health (CMV status not recorded). Some clones in this sample may be carry-over from other donors' samples.

The sample holds many counts of this clonotype. The rearrangement links TRBV7-8 to TRBJ2-1; 9 positions agree with TRBD2. Germline V lookup: CDR1 SGHVS, CDR2 FQNEAQ. The junction had 10 bases not matched to a gene; V was cut back by 0 bases and J by 4 bases. This CDR3 spans 18 amino acids. The CDR3: CASSLARRRLAEYNEQFF. The CDR3 bases are TGTGCCAGCAGCTTAGCGCGGCGGAGACTAGCGGAGTACAATGAGCAGTTCTTC.

The chain recombines TRBV10-3 with TRBJ2-6, with D tentatively TRBD2 (6 bases). Germline V CDR1 and CDR2: ENHRY, SYGVKD. There are 17 residues in the CDR3. V gave up 3 bases and J gave up 0 bases, with 12 bases separating them. The CDR3 sequence is CAISDPTRGSGANVLTF. The CDR3 bases are TGTGCCATCAGTGACCCCACGCGGGGCTCTGGGGCCAACGTCCTGACTTTC.

A remark on this clonotype: An end of the junction differs from the germline gene, which may be a read error. This chain uses TRBV7-8 with TRBJ1-1; 11 nucleotides match TRBD1. This CDR3 region has 17 residues. Germline CDR1 and CDR2: SGHVS and FQNEAQ. The CDR3 bases are TGTGCCAGAAGCTTAAGGACAGGGGGCCGGTTGAACACTGAAGCTTTCTTT. Protein product: CARSLRTGGRLNTEAFF.

The chain carries TRBV10-3 and TRBJ2-3, with D hard to call. Trimming removed 6 bases from V and 0 bases from J, with 10 bases in between. This CDR3 comprises 14 residues. CDR1 ENHRY and CDR2 SYGVKD come from the germline V gene. The CDR3 here is CAISQTVSTDTQYF. In DNA, the CDR3 is TGTGCCATCAGCCAGACGGTTAGCACAGATACGCAGTATTTT.

V is TRBV7-3 and J is TRBJ1-1, with a weak D call TRBD1 (5 bases). V lost 1 base to trimming and J lost 1 base, with 13 bases between them. This CDR3 is 16 amino acids long. Germline-derived CDR1 and CDR2 are SGHTA and FQGTGA. In nucleotides, the CDR3 is TGTGCCAGCAGCTTAAGAGGAGTACAGGCGAACACTGAAGCTTTCTTT. This encodes CASSLRGVQANTEAFF.

The rearrangement links TRBV15 to TRBJ2-2; the D gene is possibly TRBD2 (6 bases). This CDR3 is built from 15 residues. The germline V and J ends were trimmed by 1 base and 6 bases, with 12 bases remaining between them. Per the germline V gene, CDR1 is LNHNV and CDR2 is YYDKDF (reference sequence). Here the CDR3 DNA reads TGTGCCACCAGCAGAGGACCAACGGGGGCCGGGGAGCTGTTTTTT. This gives the protein CATSRGPTGAGELFF.